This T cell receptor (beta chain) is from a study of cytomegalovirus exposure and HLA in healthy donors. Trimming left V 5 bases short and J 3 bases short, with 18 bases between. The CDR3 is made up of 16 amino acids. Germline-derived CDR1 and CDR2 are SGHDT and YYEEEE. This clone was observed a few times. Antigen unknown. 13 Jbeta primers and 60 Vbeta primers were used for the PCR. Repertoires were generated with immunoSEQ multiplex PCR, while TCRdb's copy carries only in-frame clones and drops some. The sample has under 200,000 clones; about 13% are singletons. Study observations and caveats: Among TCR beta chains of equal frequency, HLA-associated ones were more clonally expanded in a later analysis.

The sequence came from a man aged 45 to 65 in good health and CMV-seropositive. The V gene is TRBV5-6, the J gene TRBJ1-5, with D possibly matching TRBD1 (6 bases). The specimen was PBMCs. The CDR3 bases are TGTGCCAGCAGTAACTCAGGGGTAAACTTCAATCAGCCCCAGCATTTT. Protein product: CASSNSGVNFNQPQHF. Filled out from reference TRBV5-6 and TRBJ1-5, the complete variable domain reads DAGVTQSPTHLIKTRGQQVTLRCSPKSGHDTVSWYQQALGQGPQFIFQYYEEEERQRGNFPDRFSGHQFPNYSSELNVNALLLGDSALYLCASSNSGVNFNQPQHFGDGTRLSIL.